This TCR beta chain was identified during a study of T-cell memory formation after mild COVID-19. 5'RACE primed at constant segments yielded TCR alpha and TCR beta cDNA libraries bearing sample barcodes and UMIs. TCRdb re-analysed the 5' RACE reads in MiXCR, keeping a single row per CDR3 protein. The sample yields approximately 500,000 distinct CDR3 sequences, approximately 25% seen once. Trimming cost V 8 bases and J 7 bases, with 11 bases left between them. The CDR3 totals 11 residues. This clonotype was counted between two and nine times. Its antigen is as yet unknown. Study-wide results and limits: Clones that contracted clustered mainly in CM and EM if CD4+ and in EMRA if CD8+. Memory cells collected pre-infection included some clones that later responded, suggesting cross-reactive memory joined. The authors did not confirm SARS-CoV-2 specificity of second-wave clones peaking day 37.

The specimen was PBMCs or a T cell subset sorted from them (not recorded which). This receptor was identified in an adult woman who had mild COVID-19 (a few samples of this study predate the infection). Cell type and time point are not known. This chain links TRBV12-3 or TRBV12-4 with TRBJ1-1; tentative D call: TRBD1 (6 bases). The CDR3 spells CASGNRVEAFF. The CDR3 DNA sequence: TGTGCCAGCGGGAACAGGGTTGAAGCTTTCTTT.